This T cell receptor beta chain was found in a study of blood T cell repertoires in COVID-19. From germline, CDR1 is SEHNR and CDR2 FQNEAQ (reference sequence). This CDR3 is built from 12 residues. J lost 10 bases, V lost 5 bases, and 4 bases had no gene match. The protocol was immunoSEQ multiplex PCR, while the TCRdb copy is restricted to in-frame clones and leaves out a portion. The sample carries about 89,000 clones, roughly 87% recorded once. This chain joins TRBV7-9 and TRBJ1-1; the match to TRBD1 covers 10 bases. The source is a male donor with acute or convalescent COVID-19. The sequencing sample was made of peripheral blood. CDR3 protein: CASSPRDRGAFF. DNA of the CDR3: TGTGCCAGCAGCCCCAGGGACAGGGGAGCTTTCTTT.